Below are 3 T cell receptor beta chains sequenced from a single sample in a study of T cell repertoires in cytomegalovirus infection. From the reads, TCRdb called clonotypes with MiXCR, one entry per CDR3 protein. The sample records some 300,000 distinct CDR3 sequences, about 13% being singletons. Sequencing was carried out using PBMCs. Receptor source: a human donor in good health (CMV status not recorded). Some clones in this sample may be carry-over from other donors' samples.

There are many counts of this clonotype. The chain employs TRBV7-9 and TRBJ2-7; D may correspond to TRBD1 or TRBD2 (7 bases each). The CDR3 is 14 amino acids. Looked up from germline, CDR1 is SEHNR and CDR2 is FQNEAQ (reference sequence). The V end lost 1 base, the J end lost 11 bases, and 18 bases lay between the germline ends. CDR3 coding DNA: TGTGCCAGCAGCTTAGACGGGAAGACAGGGAGGGAGTACTTC. Protein product: CASSLDGKTGREYF. Using reference TRBV7-9 and TRBJ2-7 for the parts outside the CDR3, the full variable domain is DTGVSQNPRHKITKRGQNVTFRCDPISEHNRLYWYRQTLGQGPEFLTYFQNEAQLEKSRLLSDRFSAERPKGSFSTLEIQRTEQGDSAMYLCASSLDGKTGREYFGPGTRLTVT.

This clonotype was seen many times. The chain combines TRBV6-5 with TRBJ2-7; maybe TRBD2 (6 bases). Trimming removed 5 bases at V and 2 bases at J, with 13 bases between. Germline V gene data show CDR1 as MNHEY and CDR2 as SVGAGI. The CDR3 length is 14 residues. This CDR3 reads CASSPGDGTYEQYF. The CDR3 DNA sequence: TGTGCCAGCAGTCCGGGAGACGGGACCTACGAGCAGTACTTC.

This clonotype showed up just a few times. The gene calls are TRBV4-2 and TRBJ2-2; 12 positions agree with TRBD1. Germline CDR1 and CDR2: LGHNA and YNFKEQ. This CDR3 has 16 residues. With 5 bases clipped from V and 2 bases from J, the junction kept 3 bases outside the gene matches. CDR3 DNA sequence: TGTGCCAGCAGCTTCGGGACAGGGGGCAACACCGGGGAGCTGTTTTTT. Residues: CASSFGTGGNTGELFF.